This TCR beta chain was obtained from a study of technical replicates of blood from a handful of donors. Assay: immunoSEQ multiplex PCR; the TCRdb copy retains only in-frame clones and omits some. The sample records around 72,000 clones, approximately 98% being singletons. This CDR3 has 18 amino acids. CDR1 is MGHRA and CDR2 is YSYEKL in the germline V gene. V trimming: 2 bases; J trimming: 0 bases; junction bases outside the gene matches: 9. The chain couples TRBV4-1 to TRBJ2-3; TRBD2 matches at 9 bases. Sequencing was carried out using T cells isolated from PBMCs. This sequence was found in a human donor in good health. CDR3: CASSQTRLAEFSTDTQYF. The CDR3 DNA reads TGCGCCAGCAGCCAAACCCGACTAGCGGAATTCAGCACAGATACGCAGTATTTT.